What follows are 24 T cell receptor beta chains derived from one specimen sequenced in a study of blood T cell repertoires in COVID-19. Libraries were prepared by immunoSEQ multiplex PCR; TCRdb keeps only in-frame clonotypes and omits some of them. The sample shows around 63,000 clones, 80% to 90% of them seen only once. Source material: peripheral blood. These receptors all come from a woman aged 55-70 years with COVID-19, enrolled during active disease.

CDR3 in amino acids: CASRSTGFYEQYF. CDR3 coding DNA: TGTGCCAGCAGGTCGACAGGGTTCTACGAGCAGTACTTC. J is TRBJ2-7 and V is TRBV6-5; TRBD1 matches 7 bases. Germline values: CDR1 MNHEY, CDR2 SVGAGI. The CDR3 covers 13 residues. After removal of 6 bases from V and 3 bases from J, the junction contained 5 bases not matched to a gene.

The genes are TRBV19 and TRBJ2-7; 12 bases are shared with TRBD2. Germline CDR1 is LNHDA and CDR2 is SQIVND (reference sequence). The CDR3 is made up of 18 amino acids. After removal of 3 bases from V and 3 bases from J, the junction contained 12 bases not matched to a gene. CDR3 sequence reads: CASSIGGLAGGPIYEQYF. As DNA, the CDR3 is TGTGCCAGTAGTATTGGAGGGCTAGCGGGAGGGCCCATCTACGAGCAGTACTTC. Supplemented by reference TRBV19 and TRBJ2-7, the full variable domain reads DGGITQSPKYLFRKEGQNVTLSCEQNLNHDAMYWYRQDPGQGLRLIYYSQIVNDFQKGDIAEGYSVSREKKESFPLTVTSAQKNPTAFYLCASSIGGLAGGPIYEQYFGPGTRLTVT.

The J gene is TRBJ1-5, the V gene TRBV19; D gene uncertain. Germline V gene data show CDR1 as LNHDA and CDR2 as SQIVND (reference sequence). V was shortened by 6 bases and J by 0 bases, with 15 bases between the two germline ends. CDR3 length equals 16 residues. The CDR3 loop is CASRTQARLSNQPQHF. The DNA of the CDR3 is TGTGCCAGTAGGACGCAGGCGCGCCTTAGCAATCAGCCCCAGCATTTT.

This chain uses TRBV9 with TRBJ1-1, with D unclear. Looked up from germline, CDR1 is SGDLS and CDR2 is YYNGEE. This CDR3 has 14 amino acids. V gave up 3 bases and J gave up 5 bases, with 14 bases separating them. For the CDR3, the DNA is TGTGCCAGCAGCGCGGGTCCGGGTGGGACTGAAGCTTTCTTT. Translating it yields CASSAGPGGTEAFF.

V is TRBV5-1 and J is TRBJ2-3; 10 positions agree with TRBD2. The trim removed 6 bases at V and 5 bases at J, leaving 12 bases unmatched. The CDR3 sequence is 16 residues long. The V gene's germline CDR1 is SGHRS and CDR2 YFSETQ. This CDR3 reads CASTKAGLAAEDTQYF. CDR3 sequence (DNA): TGCGCCAGCACCAAAGCCGGACTAGCGGCGGAAGATACGCAGTATTTT.

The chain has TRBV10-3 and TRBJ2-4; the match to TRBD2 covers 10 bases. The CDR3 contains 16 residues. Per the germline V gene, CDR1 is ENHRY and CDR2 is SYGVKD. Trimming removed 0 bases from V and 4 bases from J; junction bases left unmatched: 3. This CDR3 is CAISESVLAGKNIQYF. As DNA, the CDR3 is TGTGCCATCAGTGAGTCCGTACTAGCGGGAAAAAACATTCAGTACTTC.

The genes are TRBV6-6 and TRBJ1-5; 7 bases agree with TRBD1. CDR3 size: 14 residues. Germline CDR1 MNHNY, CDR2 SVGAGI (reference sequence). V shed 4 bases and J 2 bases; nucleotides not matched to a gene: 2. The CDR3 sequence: CASSSGTGNQPQHF. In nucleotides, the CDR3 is TGTGCCAGCAGTTCCGGGACAGGCAATCAGCCCCAGCATTTT.

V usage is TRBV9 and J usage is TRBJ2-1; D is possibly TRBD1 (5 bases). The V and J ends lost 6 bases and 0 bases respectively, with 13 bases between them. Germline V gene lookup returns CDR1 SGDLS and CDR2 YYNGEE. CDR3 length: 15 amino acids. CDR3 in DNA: TGTGCCAGCACCCAGGACACTCGCTCCTACAATGAGCAGTTCTTC. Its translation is CASTQDTRSYNEQFF.

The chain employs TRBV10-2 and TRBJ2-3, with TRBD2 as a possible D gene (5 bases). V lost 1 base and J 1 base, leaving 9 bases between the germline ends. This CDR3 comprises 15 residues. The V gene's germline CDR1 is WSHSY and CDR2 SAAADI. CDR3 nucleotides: TGCGCCAGCAGTGAGTTAGGGAGAGGCACAGATACGCAGTATTTT. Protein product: CASSELGRGTDTQYF.

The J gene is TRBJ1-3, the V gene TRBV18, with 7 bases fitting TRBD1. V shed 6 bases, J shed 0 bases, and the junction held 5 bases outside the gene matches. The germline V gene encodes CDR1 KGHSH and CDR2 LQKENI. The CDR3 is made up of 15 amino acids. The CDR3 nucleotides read TGTGCCAGCTCTTTGGACAGGCCCTCTGGAAACACCATATATTTT. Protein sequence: CASSLDRPSGNTIYF.

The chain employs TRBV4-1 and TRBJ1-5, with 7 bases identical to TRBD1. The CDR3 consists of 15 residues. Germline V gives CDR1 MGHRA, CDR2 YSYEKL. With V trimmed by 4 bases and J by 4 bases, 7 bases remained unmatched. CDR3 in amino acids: CASSPGDSDNQPQHF. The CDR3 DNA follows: TGCGCCAGCAGCCCAGGGGACAGCGATAATCAGCCCCAGCATTTT.

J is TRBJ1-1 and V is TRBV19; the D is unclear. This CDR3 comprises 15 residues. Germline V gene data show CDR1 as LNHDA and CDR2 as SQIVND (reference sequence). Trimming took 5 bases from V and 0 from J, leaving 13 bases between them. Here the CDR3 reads CASSLRTGLNTEAFF. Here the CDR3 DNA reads TGTGCCAGTAGTTTAAGGACGGGATTGAACACTGAAGCTTTCTTT.

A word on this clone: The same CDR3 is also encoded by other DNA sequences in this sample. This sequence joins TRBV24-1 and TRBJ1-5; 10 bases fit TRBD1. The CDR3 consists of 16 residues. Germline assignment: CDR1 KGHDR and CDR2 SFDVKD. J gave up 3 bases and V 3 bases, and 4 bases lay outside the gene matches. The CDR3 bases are TGTGCCACCAGTGATCCCGGGACAGGGGACAATCAGCCCCAGCATTTT. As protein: CATSDPGTGDNQPQHF.

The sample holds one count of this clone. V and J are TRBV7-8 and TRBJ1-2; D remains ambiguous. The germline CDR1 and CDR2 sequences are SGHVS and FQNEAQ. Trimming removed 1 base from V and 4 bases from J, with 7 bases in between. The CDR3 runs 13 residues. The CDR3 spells CASSLVSRYGYTF. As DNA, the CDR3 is TGTGCCAGCAGCTTAGTCTCCCGCTATGGCTACACCTTC.

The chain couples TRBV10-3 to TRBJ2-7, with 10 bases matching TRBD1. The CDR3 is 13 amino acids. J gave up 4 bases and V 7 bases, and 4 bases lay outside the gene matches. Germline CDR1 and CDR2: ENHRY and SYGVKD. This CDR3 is CAINRDRGYEQYF. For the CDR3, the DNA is TGTGCCATCAACCGGGACAGGGGTTACGAGCAGTACTTC.

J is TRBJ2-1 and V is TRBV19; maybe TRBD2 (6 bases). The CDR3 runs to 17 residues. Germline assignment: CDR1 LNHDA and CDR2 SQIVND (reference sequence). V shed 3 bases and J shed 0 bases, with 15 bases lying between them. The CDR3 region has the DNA TGTGCCAGTAGTATTACACTAGCCCCAAGCTCCTACAATGAGCAGTTCTTC. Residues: CASSITLAPSSYNEQFF.

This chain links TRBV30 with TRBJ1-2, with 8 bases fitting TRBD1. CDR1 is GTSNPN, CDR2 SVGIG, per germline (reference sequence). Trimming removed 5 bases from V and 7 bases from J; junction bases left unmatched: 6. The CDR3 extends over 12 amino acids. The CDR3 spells CAWAQGASGYTF. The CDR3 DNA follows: TGTGCCTGGGCCCAGGGGGCGTCTGGCTACACCTTC.

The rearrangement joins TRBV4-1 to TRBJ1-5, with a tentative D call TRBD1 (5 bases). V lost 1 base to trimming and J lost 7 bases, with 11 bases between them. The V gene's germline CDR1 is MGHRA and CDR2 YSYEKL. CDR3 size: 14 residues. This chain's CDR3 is CASSQAGGKQPQHF. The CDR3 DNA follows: TGCGCCAGCAGCCAAGCTGGGGGGAAACAGCCCCAGCATTTT.

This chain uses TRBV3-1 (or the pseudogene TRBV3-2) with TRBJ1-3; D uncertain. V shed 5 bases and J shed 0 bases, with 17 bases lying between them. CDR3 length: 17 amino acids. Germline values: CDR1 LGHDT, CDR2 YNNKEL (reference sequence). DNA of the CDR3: TGTGCCAGCAGCTCGCCCCGGCTAGGCCACTCTGGAAACACCATATATTTT. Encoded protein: CASSSPRLGHSGNTIYF.

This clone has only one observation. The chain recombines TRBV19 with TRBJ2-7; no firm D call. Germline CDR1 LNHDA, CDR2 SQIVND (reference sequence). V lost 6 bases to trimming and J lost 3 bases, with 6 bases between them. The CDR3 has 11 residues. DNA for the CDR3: TGTGCCAGTAGAAATCACTACGAGCAGTACTTC. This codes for CASRNHYEQYF.

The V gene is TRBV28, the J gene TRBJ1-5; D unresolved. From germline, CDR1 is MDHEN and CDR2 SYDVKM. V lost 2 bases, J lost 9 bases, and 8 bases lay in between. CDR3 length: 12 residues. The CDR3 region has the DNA TGTGCCAGCAGTTTAGGTACTAGGCCCCAGCATTTT. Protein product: CASSLGTRPQHF.

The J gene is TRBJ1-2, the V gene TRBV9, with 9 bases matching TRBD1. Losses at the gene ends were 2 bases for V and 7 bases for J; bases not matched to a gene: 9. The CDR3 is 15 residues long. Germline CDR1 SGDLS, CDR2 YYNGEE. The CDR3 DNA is TGTGCCAGCAGCGTTTCGGACAGGGGCCTCTCTGGCTACACCTTC. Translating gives CASSVSDRGLSGYTF.

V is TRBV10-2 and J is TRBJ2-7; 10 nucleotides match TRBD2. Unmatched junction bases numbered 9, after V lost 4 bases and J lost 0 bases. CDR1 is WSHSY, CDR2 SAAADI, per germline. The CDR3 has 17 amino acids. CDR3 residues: CASSGPSGSRSSYEQYF. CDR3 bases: TGCGCCAGCAGTGGGCCTAGCGGGAGTCGCTCCTCCTACGAGCAGTACTTC.

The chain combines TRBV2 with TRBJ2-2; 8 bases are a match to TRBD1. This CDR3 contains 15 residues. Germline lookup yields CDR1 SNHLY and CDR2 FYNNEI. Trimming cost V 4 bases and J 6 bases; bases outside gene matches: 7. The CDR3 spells CASSARTGKSGELFF. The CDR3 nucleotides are TGTGCCAGCAGTGCCCGGACAGGGAAATCCGGGGAGCTGTTTTTT. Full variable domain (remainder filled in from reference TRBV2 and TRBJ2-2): EPEVTQTPSHQVTQMGQEVILRCVPISNHLYFYWYRQILGQKVEFLVSFYNNEISEKSEIFDDQFSVERPDGSNFTLKIRSTKLEDSAMYFCASSARTGKSGELFFGEGSRLTVL.